The 9 T cell receptor beta chains presented below share a single source sample, sequenced in a study of T-cell reconstitution after alpha-beta-depleted transplantation in children. A TCRbeta library incorporating unique molecular identifiers was prepared. TCRdb re-called the PCR reads through MiXCR, storing one row per CDR3 protein. This table holds around 300,000 distinct CDR3 sequences, about a tenth found once. The sample consisted of PBMCs, taken before TCRalphabeta/CD19-depleted stem cell transplant. These TCRs come from a boy younger than two with acute myeloid leukemia, due to receive a stem cell transplant.

This clonotype was seen repeatedly, ten times or more. At one boundary the junction diverges from the germline segment, which might be a read error. The chain combines TRBV7-9 with TRBJ2-3; possibly TRBD2 for D (6 bases). The CDR3 has 12 amino acids. CDR1 SEHNR and CDR2 FQNEAQ come from the germline V gene (reference sequence). This CDR3 reads CASSLGRDTQYF. CDR3 coding DNA: TGCGCCAGCAGCTTGGGGAGGGATACGCAGTATTTT. Based on the CDR3 plus reference TRBV7-9 and TRBJ2-3, the full variable domain is DTGVSQNPRHKITKRGQNVTFRCDPISEHNRLYWYRQTLGQGPEFLTYFQNEAQLEKSRLLSDRFSAERPKGSFSTLEIQRTEQGDSAMYLCASSLGRDTQYFGPGTRLTVL.

This clonotype was seen ten or more times. The chain has TRBV21-1 and TRBJ2-1; TRBD1, the table's D call, lacks a check against the DNA. TRBV21-1 is a pseudogene. The CDR3 length is 15 residues. CDR3 bases: TGTGCCAGCAGCAAAGGGACAGGAAGCTACAATGAGCAGTTCTTC. This encodes CASSKGTGSYNEQFF.

Comments on this clonotype: With a much larger clone just one base away, this may be a read error. The chain has TRBV6-5 and TRBJ2-1; D is possibly TRBD1 (5 bases). Germline lookup yields CDR1 MNHEY and CDR2 SVGAGI. This CDR3 comprises 15 residues. Trimming cost V 6 bases and J 3 bases, with 15 bases left between them. CDR3 nucleotides: TGTGCCAGCAGCTATCAGGGCGCAGGCTACAATGAGCAGTTCTTC. Protein sequence: CASSYQGAGYNEQFF.

This clonotype was seen repeatedly, ten times or more. The chain has TRBV4-3 and TRBJ2-5, with 8 bases that match TRBD1. Per germline, CDR1 LGHNA and CDR2 YSLEER. This CDR3 is 15 amino acids long. With 1 base clipped from V and 1 base from J, the junction kept 2 bases outside the gene matches. CDR3 sequence reads: CASSQVGTGQETQYF. In DNA, the CDR3 is TGCGCCAGCAGCCAAGTCGGGACAGGCCAAGAGACCCAGTACTTC.

There are many counts of this clonotype. This chain joins TRBV5-1 and TRBJ2-7, with TRBD1 as a possible D gene (6 bases). This CDR3 comprises 14 residues. Germline CDR1 SGHRS, CDR2 YFSETQ. V lost 7 bases, J lost 4 bases, and 18 bases lay in between. CDR3 nucleotide sequence: TGCGCCAGCGGGAGAACAGGGCTTGCTTACGAGCAGTACTTC. It translates to CASGRTGLAYEQYF.

In its sample, this clonotype was seen a few times. The chain employs TRBV12-3 or TRBV12-4 and TRBJ2-1; D is unclear. Trimming took off 5 bases at V and 8 bases at J, with 10 bases between the two ends. CDR3 length equals 12 residues. This chain's CDR3 is CASSRLDHEQFF. The CDR3 DNA follows: TGTGCCAGCAGTCGATTGGACCATGAGCAGTTCTTC.

At least ten counts were recorded for this clonotype. The chain is built from TRBV20-1 and TRBJ2-3, with TRBD2 as a possible D gene (6 bases). The CDR3 has 13 residues. The germline V and J ends were trimmed by 5 bases and 3 bases, with 12 bases remaining between them. Germline V gives CDR1 DFQATT, CDR2 SNEGSKA (reference sequence). Here the CDR3 DNA reads TGCAGTGCTTGGCTAGCGAGGACAGATACGCAGTATTTT. It encodes CSAWLARTDTQYF.

This clonotype was detected many times. This chain joins TRBV29-1 and TRBJ2-1, with 10 bases matching TRBD1. The CDR3 is 14 residues long. The V segment lost 1 base and the J segment 5 bases; nucleotides outside the gene matches: 2. Germline-derived CDR1 and CDR2 are SQVTM and ANQGSEA. The CDR3 DNA follows: TGCAGCGTTGAAGGGACAGGGGGTGACAATGAGCAGTTCTTC. Amino acids: CSVEGTGGDNEQFF.

This chain uses TRBV20-1 with TRBJ1-3; D unclear. The CDR3 contains 14 residues. Trimming took 3 bases from V and 3 from J, leaving 12 bases between them. Germline loops: CDR1 DFQATT, CDR2 SNEGSKA (reference sequence). The CDR3 protein is CSASLPTLGNTIYF. The DNA for the CDR3 is TGCAGTGCTAGCCTCCCGACCCTTGGAAACACCATATATTTT.